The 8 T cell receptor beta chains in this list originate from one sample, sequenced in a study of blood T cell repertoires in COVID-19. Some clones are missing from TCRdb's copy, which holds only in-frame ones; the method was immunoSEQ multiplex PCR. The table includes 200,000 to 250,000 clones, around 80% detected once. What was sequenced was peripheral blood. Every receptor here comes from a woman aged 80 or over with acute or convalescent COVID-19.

The CDR3 is CASSFGQENTEAFF. CDR3 coding DNA: TGCGCCAGCAGCTTCGGACAGGAGAACACTGAAGCTTTCTTT. The rearrangement links TRBV5-1 to TRBJ1-1, with 7 bases aligning to TRBD1. The CDR3 covers 14 residues. CDR1 and CDR2 from the germline V gene are SGHRS and YFSETQ. V was pared by 2 bases and J by 1 base, with 2 bases of the junction left unmatched.

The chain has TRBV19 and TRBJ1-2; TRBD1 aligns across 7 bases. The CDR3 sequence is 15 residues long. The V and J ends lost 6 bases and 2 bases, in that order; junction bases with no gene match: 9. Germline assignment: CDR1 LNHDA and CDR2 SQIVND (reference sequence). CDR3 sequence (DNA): TGTGCCAGTAGCACCCAACGCAGGGGGAACTATGGCTACACCTTC. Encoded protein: CASSTQRRGNYGYTF.

The chain's CDR3 is CASTPRDSLPNTEAFF. CDR3 coding DNA: TGTGCCAGCACCCCCAGGGACAGCCTACCGAACACTGAAGCTTTCTTT. V is TRBV5-8 and J is TRBJ1-1, with 7 positions matching TRBD1. The CDR3 totals 16 residues. After removal of 6 bases from V and 1 base from J, the junction contained 12 bases not matched to a gene. CDR1 is SGHTS, CDR2 YDEGEE, per germline. The full variable domain, with the rest looked up from reference TRBV5-8 and TRBJ1-1, is EAGVTQSPTHLIKTRGQQATLRCSPISGHTSVYWYQQALGLGLQFLLWYDEGEERNRGNFPPRFSGRQFPNYSSELNVNALELEDSALYLCASTPRDSLPNTEAFFGQGTRLTVV.

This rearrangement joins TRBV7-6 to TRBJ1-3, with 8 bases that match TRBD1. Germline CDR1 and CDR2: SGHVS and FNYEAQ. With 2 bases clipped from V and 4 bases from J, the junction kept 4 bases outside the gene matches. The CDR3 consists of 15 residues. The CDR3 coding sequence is TGTGCCAGCAGCTTACAGGGGGCGGGAGGAAACACCATATATTTT. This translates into CASSLQGAGGNTIYF.

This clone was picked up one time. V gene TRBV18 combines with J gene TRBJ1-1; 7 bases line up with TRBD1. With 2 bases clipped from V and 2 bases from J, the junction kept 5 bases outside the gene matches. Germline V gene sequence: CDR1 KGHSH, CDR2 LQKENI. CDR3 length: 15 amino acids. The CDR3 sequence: CASSPITGANTEAFF. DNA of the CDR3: TGTGCCAGCTCACCAATTACAGGGGCTAACACTGAAGCTTTCTTT.

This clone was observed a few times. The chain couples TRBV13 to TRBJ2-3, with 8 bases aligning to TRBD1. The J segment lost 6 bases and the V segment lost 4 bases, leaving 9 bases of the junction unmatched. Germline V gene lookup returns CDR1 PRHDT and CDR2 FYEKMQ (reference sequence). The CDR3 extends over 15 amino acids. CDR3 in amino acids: CASSSTTGVGDTQYF. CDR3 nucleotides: TGTGCCAGCAGCTCAACGACAGGGGTAGGCGATACGCAGTATTTT.

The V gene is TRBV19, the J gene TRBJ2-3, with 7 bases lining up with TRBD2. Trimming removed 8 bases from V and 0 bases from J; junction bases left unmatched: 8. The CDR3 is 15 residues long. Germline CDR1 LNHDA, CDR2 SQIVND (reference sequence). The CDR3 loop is CASRPVAGSTDTQYF. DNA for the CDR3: TGTGCCAGTCGGCCGGTAGCGGGCAGCACAGATACGCAGTATTTT.

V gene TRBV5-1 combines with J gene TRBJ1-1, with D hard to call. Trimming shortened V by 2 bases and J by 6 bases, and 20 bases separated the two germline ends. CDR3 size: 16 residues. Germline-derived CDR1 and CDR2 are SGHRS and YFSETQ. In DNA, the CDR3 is TGCGCCAGCAGCTTACGATCCAGCGAACAATCCGCTGAAGCTTTCTTT. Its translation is CASSLRSSEQSAEAFF. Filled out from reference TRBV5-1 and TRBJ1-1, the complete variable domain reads KAGVTQTPRYLIKTRGQQVTLSCSPISGHRSVSWYQQTPGQGLQFLFEYFSETQRNKGNFPGRFSGRQFSNSRSEMNVSTLELGDSALYLCASSLRSSEQSAEAFFGQGTRLTVV.